This TCR beta chain is drawn from a study of cytomegalovirus exposure and HLA in healthy donors. Study-wide findings and caveats: A later analysis linked a missense variant in DCLRE1C to the trimming of TCR beta V and J genes. Later on, an analysis tied approximately 17,000 TCR beta sequences to HLA alleles at 0.05 false discovery rate. It was reportedly the case that the classifier diagnosed cytomegalovirus status with high specificity and sensitivity. Among TCR sequences, most were rare, though some public TCRs appeared in many donors.

The PCR was carried out with 60 Vbeta primers and 13 Jbeta primers. Sequencing used immunoSEQ multiplex PCR; TCRdb keeps in-frame clones, though not all of them. This table holds 95,000 to 150,000 clones, roughly 83% found once. Germline V CDR1 and CDR2: SGHVS, FNYEAQ. V was clipped by 1 base and J by 0 bases; unmatched bases: 2. CDR3 length: 16 amino acids. As for this clone: Its target is not known.

This clonotype originated in a man younger than 35 in good health and CMV-seropositive. Sequencing was carried out using PBMCs. The genes are TRBV7-6 and TRBJ2-4; 8 nucleotides match TRBD2. CDR3 sequence: CASSLGLAGAKNIQYF. For the CDR3, the DNA is TGTGCCAGCAGCTTAGGGCTAGCGGGAGCCAAAAACATTCAGTACTTC. The complete variable domain, with remaining parts taken from reference TRBV7-6 and TRBJ2-4, reads GAGVSQSPRYKVTKRGQDVALRCDPISGHVSLYWYRQALGQGPEFLTYFNYEAQQDKSGLPNDRFSAERPEGSISTLTIQRTEQRDSAMYRCASSLGLAGAKNIQYFGAGTRLSVL.